The present T cell receptor beta chain was sequenced within a study of immune cell composition in non-small cell lung cancer. Points from the study as a whole: Smoking pack-years did not significantly correlate with tumour TCR-beta clonality. Squamous carcinomas (approximately 80%) more often had tumour-associated clones >0.5% than adenocarcinomas (around 35%). Top 10 clone scores and clonality were higher in squamous than adenocarcinoma.

This clone was seen a handful of times. What it recognizes is unknown. The length of the CDR3 is 14 residues. The junction had 4 bases not matched to a gene; V was cut back by 5 bases and J by 3 bases. Germline CDR1 reads SGHTA; CDR2 reads FQGNSA. The repertoire was sequenced with immunoSEQ multiplex PCR; TCRdb's copy has only in-frame clones and lacks some. The repertoire includes some 11,000 clones, 64% of them detected once, and 15% to 20% sits in the top ten. DNA was extracted from unsorted cell suspensions stored frozen. The receptor comes from a human donor with non-small cell lung cancer. The chain joins TRBV7-2 to TRBJ2-3, with TRBD2 matching 8 bases. The sequenced material came from lung tumor tissue. Written as DNA, the CDR3 is TGTGCCAGCAGCCTCCGGGGGGGTACAGATACGCAGTATTTT. This codes for CASSLRGGTDTQYF.